Each of the 5 T cell receptor beta chains below was sequenced from the same sample in a study of siplizumab effects on memory and regulatory T cells. This table comes from immunoSEQ multiplex PCR, and its TCRdb copy is limited to in-frame clones, with some not included. Here the sample spans tens of thousands of clones, under 95% being singletons. The sample consisted of CD8+ T cells sorted from blood. The receptors were gathered from a human donor in good health.

This chain joins TRBV7-3 and TRBJ2-3, with 8 bases aligning to TRBD2. The CDR3 spans 17 residues. V was clipped by 5 bases and J by 2 bases; unmatched bases: 12. Germline V gene sequence: CDR1 SGHTA, CDR2 FQGTGA. CDR3 sequence reads: CASSLIGGASSTDTQYF. DNA for the CDR3: TGTGCCAGCAGCCTCATCGGGGGGGCATCCTCCACAGATACGCAGTATTTT.

The chain joins TRBV30 to TRBJ2-7, with 9 bases aligning to TRBD1. Germline V gene lookup returns CDR1 GTSNPN and CDR2 SVGIG (reference sequence). Trimming at V came to 5 bases and at J to 4 bases, leaving 9 bases not matched to a gene. This CDR3 is 14 amino acids long. The CDR3 DNA reads as TGTGCCTGGGGGAGCGGGACAGGGAGTTACGAGCAGTACTTC. Residues: CAWGSGTGSYEQYF.

This rearrangement joins TRBV19 to TRBJ1-2; 7 bases fit TRBD1. The J segment lost 2 bases and the V segment lost 6 bases, leaving 3 bases of the junction unmatched. The CDR3 contains 13 residues. In germline, CDR1 is LNHDA, CDR2 SQIVND (reference sequence). The CDR3 coding sequence is TGTGCCAGTAGCCTACAGGGGAACTATGGCTACACCTTC. This sequence encodes CASSLQGNYGYTF.

The chain has TRBV11-3 and TRBJ2-5; 9 bases map to TRBD2. Per germline, CDR1 SGHNT and CDR2 YENEEA. V lost 1 base, J lost 5 bases, and 8 bases stayed unmatched. The CDR3 has 16 residues. CDR3 region: CASSLVGGRARETQYF. The CDR3, as DNA: TGTGCCAGCAGCTTAGTTGGCGGGAGGGCCAGGGAGACCCAGTACTTC.

The chain is built from TRBV10-2 and TRBJ1-1; D possibly corresponds to TRBD1 (6 bases). Trimming cost V 0 bases and J 4 bases, with 12 bases left between them. CDR1 and CDR2 (germline): WSHSY, SAAADI. The CDR3 is 15 residues long. CDR3: CASSESGAGRTEAFF. The CDR3 DNA reads TGCGCCAGCAGTGAGTCGGGGGCTGGGCGCACTGAAGCTTTCTTT.